The 22 T cell receptor beta chains below come from one sample, sequenced in a study of T cells in Graves' hyperthyroidism and ophthalmopathy. RNA transcripts provided the source from which TCR beta CDR3 regions were amplified. With the HTBI primer set, the TCR CDR3 went through a first round of RT-PCR. TCRdb re-analysed the multiplex PCR reads in MiXCR, keeping a single row per CDR3 protein. In the table there are roughly 570,000 distinct CDR3 sequences, 15% to 18% of which are singletons. The sequencing sample was made of blood. The source is a woman in her 30s with Graves' hyperthyroidism.

This clonotype appeared many times. V is TRBV28 and J is TRBJ2-2; no clear D. The CDR3 is 14 residues long. V lost 3 bases to trimming and J lost 3 bases, with 8 bases between them. CDR1 MDHEN and CDR2 SYDVKM come from the germline V gene. CDR3 sequence: CASSFSRHTGELFF. DNA of the CDR3: TGTGCCAGCAGTTTTTCACGTCACACCGGGGAGCTGTTTTTT. The whole variable domain, remainder taken from reference TRBV28 and TRBJ2-2, is DVKVTQSSRYLVKRTGEKVFLECVQDMDHENMFWYRQDPGLGLRLIYFSYDVKMKEKGDIPEGYSVSREKKERFSLILESASTNQTSMYLCASSFSRHTGELFFGEGSRLTVL.

This clonotype came up many times. The chain joins TRBV7-2 to TRBJ2-7, with 9 bases matching TRBD1. The germline V gene has CDR1 SGHTA and CDR2 FQGNSA. The V and J ends lost 5 bases and 6 bases, in that order; junction bases with no gene match: 8. The CDR3 length is 14 residues. The DNA of the CDR3 is TGTGCCAGCAGCCTTTCCGGGACAGGGACCGAGCAGTACTTC. As protein: CASSLSGTGTEQYF.

V usage is TRBV2 and J usage is TRBJ2-3, with 12 bases that match TRBD2. The germline V gene encodes CDR1 SNHLY and CDR2 FYNNEI. The length of the CDR3 is 16 residues. J lost 5 bases, V lost 6 bases, and 9 bases had no gene match. CDR3 in DNA: TGTGCCAGCAGAGCTGAACTAGCGGGAGGCAGAGATACGCAGTATTTT. This codes for CASRAELAGGRDTQYF.

This chain joins TRBV2 and TRBJ1-5, with TRBD1 matching over 10 bases. The CDR3 is 17 amino acids. CDR1 is SNHLY and CDR2 is FYNNEI in the germline V gene. V lost 0 bases and J lost 4; bases outside the gene matches: 6. The CDR3 protein is CASSEAAGQGQNQPQHF. The CDR3 DNA reads as TGTGCCAGCAGTGAAGCTGCGGGACAGGGGCAAAATCAGCCCCAGCATTTT.

This clonotype was seen at least ten times. The chain uses TRBV7-9 and TRBJ2-7; D remains unclear. The CDR3 is made up of 13 amino acids. The V gene lost 5 bases and the J gene lost 2 bases, with 10 bases spanning the gap. CDR1 SEHNR and CDR2 FQNEAQ come from the germline V gene (reference sequence). CDR3 sequence: CASSPDGPYEQYF. The CDR3 DNA follows: TGTGCCAGCAGCCCGGACGGACCCTACGAGCAGTACTTC.

This clonotype was counted a few times. The rearrangement joins TRBV7-3 to TRBJ2-2; no firm D call. In germline, CDR1 is SGHTA, CDR2 FQGTGA. The V and J ends lost 2 bases and 4 bases respectively, with 11 bases between them. CDR3 length: 15 residues. CDR3 in amino acids: CASSLGLGSTGELFF. The CDR3, as DNA: TGTGCCAGCAGCTTAGGGCTGGGATCCACCGGGGAGCTGTTTTTT.

In this sample, this clonotype turned up many times. The chain has TRBV30 and TRBJ2-1, with D tentatively TRBD1 (6 bases). Germline CDR1 and CDR2: GTSNPN and SVGIG (reference sequence). The CDR3 extends over 14 amino acids. Trimming cost V 3 bases and J 5 bases, with 14 bases left between them. This CDR3 is CAWSHGTRNNEQFF. CDR3 nucleotide sequence: TGTGCCTGGAGCCACGGGACACGTAACAATGAGCAGTTCTTC. The entire variable domain, with the rest obtained from reference TRBV30 and TRBJ2-1, is as follows: SQTIHQWPATLVQPVGSPLSLECTVEGTSNPNLYWYRQAAGRGLQLLFYSVGIGQISSEVPQNLSASRPQDRQFILSSKKLLLSDSGFYLCAWSHGTRNNEQFFGPGTRLTVL.

This clonotype was seen a few times. The chain carries TRBV14 and TRBJ2-7; the D gene is possibly TRBD2 (5 bases). This CDR3 has 14 amino acids. The germline V gene encodes CDR1 SGHDN and CDR2 FVKESK. Trimming took off 0 bases at V and 2 bases at J, with 8 bases between the two ends. The CDR3 sequence: CASSQDWETYEQYF. DNA for the CDR3: TGTGCCAGCAGCCAAGATTGGGAGACCTACGAGCAGTACTTC.

In its sample, this clonotype was seen many times. Here the CDR3 DNA reads TGTGCCAGCAGCTTAGCGTGGACTCTTAGAAACTCCTACGAGCAGTACTTC. Its protein product is CASSLAWTLRNSYEQYF. The chain combines TRBV7-2 with TRBJ2-7, with a tentative D call TRBD2 (5 bases). The CDR3 has 17 residues. Germline assignment: CDR1 SGHTA and CDR2 FQGNSA. The V end lost 0 bases, the J end lost 0 bases, and 15 bases lay between the germline ends. The full variable domain, with the rest looked up from reference TRBV7-2 and TRBJ2-7, is GAGVSQSPSNKVTEKGKDVELRCDPISGHTALYWYRQSLGQGLEFLIYFQGNSAPDKSGLPSDRFSAERTGGSVSTLTIQRTQQEDSAVYLCASSLAWTLRNSYEQYFGPGTRLTVT.

There are many counts of this clonotype. The rearrangement uses TRBV12-3 or TRBV12-4 and TRBJ1-2, with TRBD1 as a possible D gene (6 bases). The ends were cut back, 6 bases at V and 3 bases at J, with 14 bases in the middle. This CDR3 spans 14 amino acids. CDR3 coding DNA: TGTGCCAGCAGCCCCGCCCAGGGGCACTATGGCTACACCTTC. This codes for CASSPAQGHYGYTF.

This clonotype was detected ten times or more. The J gene is TRBJ2-7, the V gene TRBV5-1, with 10 bases identical to TRBD2. The CDR3 covers 16 residues. The junction had 6 bases not matched to a gene; V was cut back by 0 bases and J by 3 bases. Germline V gene data show CDR1 as SGHRS and CDR2 as YFSETQ. CDR3 residues: CASSLDISGGSYEQYF. The CDR3 nucleotides are TGCGCCAGCAGCTTGGATATTAGCGGGGGGAGCTACGAGCAGTACTTC.

This clonotype was observed at least ten times. The chain couples TRBV6-7 to TRBJ2-1; D may be TRBD1 (5 bases). TRBV6-7 is classed as an ORF, of uncertain function. V was trimmed by 5 bases and J by 5 bases, leaving 16 bases between them. CDR3 length: 15 amino acids. CDR3 DNA: TGTGCCAGCAGTCCCCGACAGAACTATGACAATGAGCAGTTCTTC. This gives the protein CASSPRQNYDNEQFF.

The chain carries TRBV6-1 and TRBJ2-6; 12 bases agree with TRBD1. The CDR3 is 15 amino acids. After removal of 5 bases from V and 11 bases from J, the junction contained 7 bases not matched to a gene. Germline V lookup: CDR1 MNHNS, CDR2 SASEGT. In nucleotides, the CDR3 is TGTGCCAGCAGTAGCGGGACAGGGGGCGCCTACGTCCTGACTTTC. Its translation: CASSSGTGGAYVLTF.

This clonotype has at least ten counts. V usage is TRBV7-6 and J usage is TRBJ2-1; 8 nucleotides match TRBD2. V lost 5 bases to trimming and J lost 0 bases; unmatched junction nucleotides: 12. Germline V gives CDR1 SGHVS, CDR2 FNYEAQ. The CDR3 contains 18 residues. The CDR3 reads CASSLRTAGGLSYNEQFF. In nucleotides, the CDR3 is TGTGCCAGCAGCCTAAGGACGGCGGGAGGTCTCTCCTACAATGAGCAGTTCTTC.

The genes are TRBV19 and TRBJ2-7, with D possibly matching TRBD2 (6 bases). The V and J ends lost 5 bases and 5 bases respectively, with 28 bases between them. This CDR3 is built from 18 residues. The germline V gene encodes CDR1 LNHDA and CDR2 SQIVND (reference sequence). CDR3 bases: TGTGCCAGTAGTCTCCAGGGAGTTCCGGGACTCGTTGGCCACGAGCAGTACTTC. Its translation: CASSLQGVPGLVGHEQYF.

The chain carries TRBV3-1 and TRBJ2-1, with 12 bases that match TRBD2. CDR1 and CDR2 from the germline V gene are LGHDT and YNNKEL (reference sequence). The CDR3 covers 19 residues. V was clipped by 0 bases and J by 0 bases; unmatched bases: 6. The CDR3 region is CASSQERLAGGDSYNEQFF. The CDR3 nucleotides read TGTGCCAGCAGCCAAGAGCGGCTAGCGGGAGGGGACTCCTACAATGAGCAGTTCTTC.

This clonotype was detected ten times or more. One end of the junction does not line up with germline, which may come from a read error. This chain joins TRBV2 and TRBJ2-1; 11 bases fit TRBD2. CDR1 is SNHLY, CDR2 FYNNEI, per germline. This CDR3 is 15 amino acids long. In DNA, the CDR3 is TGTGCCAGCAGCGAAGTAGCGGGAGGGCCTTTTGAGCAGTTCTTC. Translating it yields CASSEVAGGPFEQFF. Based on the CDR3 plus reference TRBV2 and TRBJ2-1, the full variable domain is EPEVTQTPSHQVTQMGQEVILRCVPISNHLYFYWYRQILGQKVEFLVSFYNNEISEKSEIFDDQFSVERPDGSNFTLKIRSTKLEDSAMYFCASSEVAGGPFEQFFGPGTRLTVL.

This clonotype was counted ten times or more. The chain is built from TRBV5-1 and TRBJ2-7; 11 bases are shared with TRBD2. The CDR3 sequence is 17 residues long. CDR1 and CDR2 (germline): SGHRS, YFSETQ. V lost 0 bases and J lost 2; bases outside the gene matches: 7. In nucleotides, the CDR3 is TGCGCCAGCAGCTTGGGACTAGGGACTAGCGGTACCTACGAGCAGTACTTC. Translating gives CASSLGLGTSGTYEQYF. The full variable domain, with the rest looked up from reference TRBV5-1 and TRBJ2-7, is KAGVTQTPRYLIKTRGQQVTLSCSPISGHRSVSWYQQTPGQGLQFLFEYFSETQRNKGNFPGRFSGRQFSNSRSEMNVSTLELGDSALYLCASSLGLGTSGTYEQYFGPGTRLTVT.

Many counts were recorded for this clonotype. The CDR3, as DNA: TGTGCCAGCAGCCCCCTGACAGGGGTACAGCCCCAGCATTTT. Protein product: CASSPLTGVQPQHF. V gene TRBV5-5 combines with J gene TRBJ1-5; 8 bases match TRBD1. The CDR3 has 14 residues. V was clipped by 4 bases and J by 7 bases; unmatched bases: 7. From germline, CDR1 is SGHKS and CDR2 YYEKEE (reference sequence). Complete variable domain (other parts from reference TRBV5-5 and TRBJ1-5): DAGVTQSPTHLIKTRGQQVTLRCSPISGHKSVSWYQQVLGQGPQFIFQYYEKEERGRGNFPDRFSARQFPNYSSELNVNALLLGDSALYLCASSPLTGVQPQHFGDGTRLSIL.

This clonotype has at least ten counts. The J gene is TRBJ1-1, the V gene TRBV28, with no clear D. This CDR3 spans 14 amino acids. Trimming pared 2 bases from V and 2 bases from J, leaving 9 bases between. Germline lookup yields CDR1 MDHEN and CDR2 SYDVKM. Here the CDR3 reads CASSLTTLNTEAFF. The DNA for the CDR3 is TGTGCCAGCAGTTTAACAACCTTAAACACTGAAGCTTTCTTT.

This clonotype has just a few counts. The CDR3 sequence: CASAQGPPETQYF. In DNA form, the CDR3 reads TGTGCTAGTGCACAGGGGCCTCCAGAGACCCAGTACTTC. The chain recombines TRBV12-5 with TRBJ2-5; 7 nucleotides line up with TRBD1. Germline CDR1 is LGHNT and CDR2 is FRNRAP. The CDR3 loop spans 13 amino acids. The junction had 6 bases not matched to a gene; V was cut back by 7 bases and J by 4 bases.

The V call is TRBV12-5, the J call TRBJ2-1, with TRBD2 matching 13 bases. The CDR3 has 16 residues. Germline CDR1 and CDR2: LGHNT and FRNRAP. V gave up 5 bases and J gave up 6 bases; unmatched junction bases: 7. The chain's CDR3 is CASGLRLAGGSNEQFF. The CDR3 DNA reads TGTGCTAGTGGTCTGAGACTAGCGGGAGGATCCAATGAGCAGTTCTTC.